This TCR beta chain comes out of a study of regulatory T cells in long-lasting Graves disease. Study at large: Recently diagnosed Graves' patients had received antithyroid drugs for under 3 months. Overall study findings and caveats: For persistent Graves' patients, TCR diversity was lower than for newly diagnosed ones. Among persistent patients, a larger number of public clonotypes were shared (around 3,000) than among newly diagnosed patients (about 1,000).

Sample time point: newly diagnosed GD, antithyroid drugs for less than 3 months. Preparation of the TCR library used RNA extracted from PBMCs. Patients came from an endocrinology department in Xi'an, China. This CDR3 has 11 residues. Trimming left V 7 bases short and J 8 bases short, with 11 bases between. Germline CDR1 is MNHNS and CDR2 is SASEGT. Arm-PCR of CDR3 regions and iRepertoire HTBI primers were used to build TCR beta libraries. TCRdb reprocessed the multiplex PCR reads via MiXCR and lists one record per CDR3 protein. Here the sample spans around 400,000 distinct CDR3 sequences, roughly a sixth being singletons. This clonotype was counted ten times or more. Antigen specificity is unknown.

The material sequenced was peripheral blood mononuclear cells (PBMCs), taken at new diagnosis, from a patient treated with antithyroid drugs. V gene TRBV6-1 combines with J gene TRBJ1-2; weak D call: TRBD1 (6 bases). The origin of this receptor is a female donor with Graves disease. DNA of the CDR3: TGTGCCAGCACCTCAGGGGTGGGCTACACCTTC. Translation gives CASTSGVGYTF.